This TCR beta chain was sequenced for a study of Graves' ophthalmopathy and Graves' hyperthyroidism. From germline, CDR1 is SGHTA and CDR2 FQGNSA. Trimming shortened V by 8 bases and J by 3 bases, and 11 bases separated the two germline ends. The CDR3 covers 12 residues. The authors amplified TCR beta CDR3 regions from RNA transcripts. An opening RT-PCR round employed HTBI primers and preceded a second-round multiplex PCR. Using its own MiXCR run on the multiplex PCR reads, TCRdb lists one record per CDR3 protein. This table has over a million distinct CDR3 sequences, 35% to 45% appearing once. Study outcomes and limitations: Clonotypes were expanded in thyroid at above 0.001 frequency, and most also appeared in blood.

The table lists this clonotype with a count of one. Its antigen is currently unknown. Each hyperthyroidism patient was newly diagnosed, with under 2 months' duration, and aged 18 to 65. A diagnosis was made from clinical symptoms together with serum thyroxine, TRAb, thyroid ultrasound and orbital computed tomography. V gene TRBV7-2 combines with J gene TRBJ2-7; D is undetermined. The receptor comes from an adult man with Graves' hyperthyroidism. Sequenced material: peripheral blood or thyroid tissue (not recorded which). The CDR3 sequence is CASSPDDYEQYF. CDR3 in DNA: TGTGCCAGCTCTCCAGACGACTACGAGCAGTACTTC.